This entry lists 23 T cell receptor beta chains sequenced from one sample in a study of cytomegalovirus exposure and HLA in healthy donors. PCR primers comprised 60 Vbeta and 13 Jbeta primers. Sequencing used immunoSEQ multiplex PCR; TCRdb keeps in-frame clones, though not all of them. The sample carries approximately 240,000 clones, about 89% recorded once. Source material: PBMCs. Receptor source: a woman aged 18 to 35 in good health and CMV-seronegative.

Notes on this clone: Germline is not matched at one junction end, which may reflect a read error. The chain combines TRBV9 with TRBJ2-3; TRBD1 agrees at 7 bases. The CDR3 spans 14 residues. From germline, CDR1 is SGDLS and CDR2 YYNGEE. CDR3 in DNA: TGTGCCAGCAGCGCCAACTCAGGGGGAGATCCGCAGTATTTT. It translates to CASSANSGGDPQYF.

This rearrangement joins TRBV19 to TRBJ2-1; 10 positions agree with TRBD2. With 8 bases clipped from V and 2 bases from J, the junction kept 3 bases outside the gene matches. Germline CDR1 is LNHDA and CDR2 is SQIVND (reference sequence). This CDR3 is 14 amino acids long. The CDR3 region is CASGTSGAYNEQFF. The CDR3, as DNA: TGTGCCAGTGGTACTAGCGGGGCCTACAATGAGCAGTTCTTC.

The chain combines TRBV20-1 with TRBJ1-1; 8 positions agree with TRBD1. J lost 11 bases, V lost 3 bases, and 2 bases had no gene match. Looked up from germline, CDR1 is DFQATT and CDR2 is SNEGSKA (reference sequence). The CDR3 runs 10 residues. DNA for the CDR3: TGCAGTGCTAGGCACAGGGGGGCTTTCTTT. Translated: CSARHRGAFF.

This clone was observed once. The chain couples TRBV4-3 to TRBJ2-7; 8 nucleotides line up with TRBD2. The V segment lost 1 base and the J segment 0 bases; nucleotides outside the gene matches: 5. From germline, CDR1 is LGHNA and CDR2 YSLEER. The CDR3 has 16 residues. The CDR3 loop reads CASSQGLAGASYEQYF. DNA for the CDR3: TGCGCCAGCAGCCAAGGCCTAGCGGGCGCCTCCTACGAGCAGTACTTC.

The rearrangement uses TRBV4-1 and TRBJ2-5; the match to TRBD1 covers 8 bases. The CDR3 has 15 residues. Germline CDR1 is MGHRA and CDR2 is YSYEKL. The ends lost 2 bases at V and 4 bases at J; junction bases unmatched: 6. CDR3 residues: CASSQRQGSPETQYF. The CDR3 DNA follows: TGCGCCAGCAGCCAACGACAGGGGTCCCCAGAGACCCAGTACTTC.

The rearrangement uses TRBV9 and TRBJ1-1, with unresolved D. The CDR3 is made up of 15 amino acids. V dropped 2 bases and J dropped 0 bases, with 11 bases sitting between them. From germline, CDR1 is SGDLS and CDR2 YYNGEE. This CDR3 is CASSVEEAVNTEAFF. The CDR3 bases are TGTGCCAGCAGCGTTGAGGAGGCGGTGAACACTGAAGCTTTCTTT.

This chain links TRBV5-1 with TRBJ2-6, with a weak D call TRBD1 (5 bases). The germline V gene encodes CDR1 SGHRS and CDR2 YFSETQ. V lost 3 bases to trimming and J lost 1 base, with 14 bases between them. The CDR3 contains 17 residues. CDR3 in amino acids: CASSSGQIPSGANVLTF. As DNA, the CDR3 is TGCGCCAGCAGCTCCGGACAAATTCCTTCTGGGGCCAACGTCCTGACTTTC.

The CDR3 DNA reads TGTGCCAGCAGCACGGGACAGGGTTGGGCTGAAGCTTTCTTT. It codes for CASSTGQGWAEAFF. The chain links TRBV5-4 to TRBJ1-1, with 9 bases identical to TRBD1. The CDR3 runs 14 residues. CDR1 is SGHNT and CDR2 is YYREEE in the germline V gene (reference sequence). The trim removed 4 bases at V and 6 bases at J, leaving 7 bases unmatched.

The chain couples TRBV2 to TRBJ2-1, with D possibly matching TRBD2 (6 bases). Germline CDR1 is SNHLY and CDR2 is FYNNEI. V lost 6 bases, J lost 1 base, and 10 bases lay in between. The CDR3 loop spans 14 amino acids. In DNA, the CDR3 is TGTGCCAGCAGCTATGGAGGGTCCTACAATGAGCAGTTCTTC. It is translated as CASSYGGSYNEQFF.

The chain recombines TRBV5-4 with TRBJ2-3; 14 nucleotides line up with TRBD2. Trimming took 0 bases from V and 4 from J; bases not matched to a gene: 1. Germline CDR1 is SGHNT and CDR2 is YYREEE (reference sequence). This CDR3 has 16 amino acids. The chain's CDR3 is CASSLGTSGGPDTQYF. CDR3 DNA sequence: TGTGCCAGCAGCTTGGGGACTAGCGGGGGGCCAGATACGCAGTATTTT. The entire variable domain, with the rest obtained from reference TRBV5-4 and TRBJ2-3, is as follows: ETGVTQSPTHLIKTRGQQVTLRCSSQSGHNTVSWYQQALGQGPQFIFQYYREEENGRGNFPPRFSGLQFPNYSSELNVNALELDDSALYLCASSLGTSGGPDTQYFGPGTRLTVL.

The chain uses TRBV7-2 and TRBJ2-3, with 9 bases lining up with TRBD2. CDR1 is SGHTA and CDR2 is FQGNSA in the germline V gene. Trimming removed 1 base from V and 1 base from J; junction bases left unmatched: 3. This CDR3 region has 16 residues. The CDR3 sequence is CASSLEIAGGTDTQYF. CDR3 sequence (DNA): TGTGCCAGCAGCTTAGAGATAGCGGGGGGCACAGATACGCAGTATTTT.

V is TRBV4-3 and J is TRBJ1-2, with D perhaps matching TRBD1 (5 bases). Trimming cost V 2 bases and J 0 bases, with 10 bases left between them. The CDR3 extends over 15 amino acids. The germline gives CDR1 LGHNA, CDR2 YSLEER. The CDR3 spells CASSQHDSPNYGYTF. DNA for the CDR3: TGCGCCAGCAGCCAACACGACAGCCCTAACTATGGCTACACCTTC.

The rearrangement links TRBV18 to TRBJ1-1, with D perhaps matching TRBD1 (5 bases). Germline CDR1 and CDR2: KGHSH and LQKENI. There are 14 residues in the CDR3. V gave up 5 bases and J gave up 3 bases, with 13 bases separating them. The DNA of the CDR3 is TGTGCCAGCTCATGGATCGACAGAGACACTGAAGCTTTCTTT. It translates to CASSWIDRDTEAFF.

In this sample, this clone turned up once. This rearrangement joins TRBV11-1 to TRBJ2-3, with D maybe TRBD1 (6 bases). V was shortened by 5 bases and J by 6 bases, with 12 bases between the two germline ends. CDR1 and CDR2 (germline): SGHAT, FQDESV (reference sequence). This CDR3 contains 13 residues. CDR3 region: CASSLTRGDTQYF. DNA for the CDR3: TGTGCCAGCAGCCTAACTAGGGGGGATACGCAGTATTTT.

The chain uses TRBV30 and TRBJ1-1; D might be TRBD1 (5 bases). V was trimmed by 2 bases and J by 2 bases, leaving 12 bases between them. CDR3 length equals 14 residues. The germline V gene has CDR1 GTSNPN and CDR2 SVGIG (reference sequence). CDR3 sequence (DNA): TGTGCCTGGAGTAGAGCAGGGCCCAACACTGAAGCTTTCTTT. It encodes CAWSRAGPNTEAFF.

The rearrangement uses TRBV7-2 and TRBJ1-2; D gene uncertain. The CDR3 covers 14 residues. Germline assignment: CDR1 SGHTA and CDR2 FQGNSA. With 5 bases removed from V and 0 bases from J, the gap between germline ends came to 10 bases. Here the CDR3 reads CASSLRGANYGYTF. CDR3 bases: TGTGCCAGCAGCCTACGGGGAGCTAACTATGGCTACACCTTC.

This clone occurred once. This chain links TRBV4-1 with TRBJ2-7; possible D gene TRBD2, 5 bases. The CDR3 covers 12 residues. Germline CDR1 and CDR2: MGHRA and YSYEKL. V shed 4 bases and J shed 3 bases, with 7 bases lying between them. The CDR3 protein is CASSRGSYEQYF. The CDR3 nucleotides read TGCGCCAGCAGCCGAGGGAGCTACGAGCAGTACTTC.

The chain uses TRBV2 and TRBJ2-1, with TRBD2 matching 12 bases. The length of the CDR3 is 15 residues. V shed 5 bases, J shed 2 bases, and the junction held 1 base outside the gene matches. Germline CDR1 and CDR2: SNHLY and FYNNEI. The CDR3 coding sequence is TGTGCCAGCAGTCTAGCGGGGGGGGCCTACAATGAGCAGTTCTTC. Residues: CASSLAGGAYNEQFF.

V and J are TRBV7-2 and TRBJ1-5, with 8 bases matching TRBD1. V shed 5 bases, J shed 7 bases, and the junction held 7 bases outside the gene matches. This CDR3 comprises 14 residues. CDR1 and CDR2 (germline): SGHTA, FQGNSA. The CDR3 DNA reads as TGTGCCAGCAGCAAGAGGACAGGGAGGCAGCCCCAGCATTTT. Protein: CASSKRTGRQPQHF.

This chain joins TRBV5-8 and TRBJ2-3; TRBD1 agrees at 7 bases. Germline CDR1 is SGHTS and CDR2 is YDEGEE. Trimming at V came to 4 bases and at J to 0 bases, leaving 5 bases not matched to a gene. This CDR3 is built from 15 residues. CDR3 sequence reads: CASSRDRPSTDTQYF. The CDR3 DNA follows: TGTGCCAGCAGCCGGGACAGACCTAGCACAGATACGCAGTATTTT.

The chain is built from TRBV15 and TRBJ1-6; TRBD1 aligns across 8 bases. The CDR3 contains 15 residues. Trimming took 0 bases from V and 10 from J; bases not matched to a gene: 5. Germline CDR1 reads LNHNV; CDR2 reads YYDKDF (reference sequence). CDR3 DNA sequence: TGTGCCACCAGCAGAGAAGACAGGGGCGACTCACCCCTCCACTTT. Translation gives CATSREDRGDSPLHF.

The chain has TRBV11-3 and TRBJ2-7; 10 bases line up with TRBD2. Germline V lookup: CDR1 SGHNT, CDR2 YENEEA. The CDR3 sequence is 14 residues long. Trimming removed 5 bases from V and 5 bases from J; junction bases left unmatched: 6. The CDR3 loop is CASSRPSGSDEQYF. For the CDR3, the DNA is TGTGCCAGCAGCAGGCCTAGCGGGAGTGACGAGCAGTACTTC.

The chain uses TRBV5-4 and TRBJ2-7; 8 bases are a match to TRBD2. V lost 5 bases to trimming and J lost 5 bases; unmatched junction nucleotides: 12. The CDR3 runs 15 residues. Germline loops: CDR1 SGHNT, CDR2 YYREEE (reference sequence). CDR3: CASSISAREADEQYF. The CDR3 DNA is TGTGCCAGCAGTATAAGCGCGCGGGAGGCGGACGAGCAGTACTTC.